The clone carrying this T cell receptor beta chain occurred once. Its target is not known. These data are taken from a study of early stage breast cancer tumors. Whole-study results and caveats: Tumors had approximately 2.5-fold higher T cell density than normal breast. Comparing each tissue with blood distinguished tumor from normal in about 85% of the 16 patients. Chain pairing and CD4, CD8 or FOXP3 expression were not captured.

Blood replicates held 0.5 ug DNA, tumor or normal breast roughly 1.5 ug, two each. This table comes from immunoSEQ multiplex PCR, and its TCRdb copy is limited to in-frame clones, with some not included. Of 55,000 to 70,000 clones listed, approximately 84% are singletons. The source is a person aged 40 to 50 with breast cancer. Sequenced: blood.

The CDR3 protein is CASSYYRTERAGYTF. Written as DNA, the CDR3 is TGTGCCAGCAGTTACTACCGGACGGAGAGAGCCGGCTACACCTTC. The rearrangement joins TRBV6-5 to TRBJ1-2; no definite D call. Trimming stripped 1 base from V and 8 bases from J, with 17 bases between. The germline V gene has CDR1 MNHEY and CDR2 SVGAGI. The CDR3 has 15 residues.